Below are 8 T cell receptor beta chains sequenced from a single sample in a study of shared clonotypes between healthy human individuals. Naive CD8 cells lacked CD45RO, underwent positive selection for CCR7 and left out terminally differentiated effector memory CD45RA+ cells. Assay: immunoSEQ multiplex PCR; the TCRdb copy retains only in-frame clones and omits some. The data contain approximately 840,000 clones, about 96% of them singletons. Input material: naive CD8+ T cells sorted from blood. The receptors stem from a man younger than 40 in good health.

The chain joins TRBV7-9 to TRBJ2-7; no clear D. The germline gives CDR1 SEHNR, CDR2 FQNEAQ (reference sequence). The V and J ends lost 5 bases and 3 bases respectively, with 11 bases between them. The CDR3 runs 13 residues. CDR3 amino acids: CASSDTQSYEQYF. CDR3 DNA: TGTGCCAGCAGCGACACACAGAGCTACGAGCAGTACTTC. The full variable domain, in which reference TRBV7-9 and TRBJ2-7 provide the parts outside the CDR3, is DTGVSQNPRHKITKRGQNVTFRCDPISEHNRLYWYRQTLGQGPEFLTYFQNEAQLEKSRLLSDRFSAERPKGSFSTLEIQRTEQGDSAMYLCASSDTQSYEQYFGPGTRLTVT.

CDR3 sequence: CASSSPQGALKDNEQFF. CDR3 nucleotides: TGTGCCAGCAGCTCACCCCAGGGGGCGCTTAAAGACAATGAGCAGTTCTTC. The chain recombines TRBV7-9 with TRBJ2-1; 8 bases are a match to TRBD1. Trimming removed 4 bases from V and 5 bases from J; junction bases left unmatched: 13. This CDR3 contains 17 residues. Germline lookup yields CDR1 SEHNR and CDR2 FQNEAQ (reference sequence).

The gene calls are TRBV5-1 and TRBJ1-5; D possibly corresponds to TRBD1 (5 bases). The CDR3 sequence is 15 residues long. CDR1 and CDR2 (germline): SGHRS, YFSETQ. Trimming removed 5 bases at V and 0 bases at J, with 12 bases between. DNA of the CDR3: TGCGCCAGCAGGCCGTGGGGCGATAGCAATCAGCCCCAGCATTTT. Its translation: CASRPWGDSNQPQHF. The whole variable domain, remainder taken from reference TRBV5-1 and TRBJ1-5, is KAGVTQTPRYLIKTRGQQVTLSCSPISGHRSVSWYQQTPGQGLQFLFEYFSETQRNKGNFPGRFSGRQFSNSRSEMNVSTLELGDSALYLCASRPWGDSNQPQHFGDGTRLSIL.

The chain combines TRBV27 with TRBJ2-7; D is unresolved. This CDR3 spans 15 amino acids. Germline CDR1 reads MNHEY; CDR2 reads SMNVEV (reference sequence). Trimming removed 2 bases from V and 0 bases from J, with 11 bases in between. This CDR3 reads CASSLTPAGSYEQYF. DNA of the CDR3: TGTGCCAGCAGTTTAACTCCGGCCGGCTCCTACGAGCAGTACTTC.

V usage is TRBV4-3 and J usage is TRBJ2-5; 16 bases map to TRBD2. V lost 1 base, J lost 5 bases, and 7 bases stayed unmatched. The germline V gene encodes CDR1 LGHNA and CDR2 YSLEER. CDR3 length equals 18 residues. The CDR3 DNA follows: TGCGCCAGCAGCCAAGCGGGACTAGCGGGAGGGCCTCTGGAGACCCAGTACTTC. As protein: CASSQAGLAGGPLETQYF.

The V gene is TRBV5-8, the J gene TRBJ2-7, with 12 bases aligning to TRBD2. The V segment lost 0 bases and the J segment 6 bases; nucleotides outside the gene matches: 7. This CDR3 is 16 amino acids long. CDR1 and CDR2 (germline): SGHTS, YDEGEE. The CDR3 coding sequence is TGTGCCAGCAGCTTGGAACTAGCGGGAGGTGCCGGCGAGCAGTACTTC. Translation gives CASSLELAGGAGEQYF.

The chain recombines TRBV4-1 with TRBJ2-1, with 9 bases fitting TRBD2. CDR1 is MGHRA, CDR2 YSYEKL, per germline. The CDR3 covers 17 residues. With V trimmed by 4 bases and J by 2 bases, 9 bases remained unmatched. CDR3 residues: CASSLDGGLAPYNEQFF. The CDR3 nucleotides are TGCGCCAGCAGCCTTGATGGGGGACTAGCCCCCTACAATGAGCAGTTCTTC.

J is TRBJ2-7 and V is TRBV10-2; D not resolved. Germline values: CDR1 WSHSY, CDR2 SAAADI. V was pared by 10 bases and J by 2 bases, with 15 bases between. CDR3 size: 13 residues. The CDR3 DNA follows: TGCGCCACCCAATGGGAAGGTACCTACGAGCAGTACTTC. Translation gives CATQWEGTYEQYF.